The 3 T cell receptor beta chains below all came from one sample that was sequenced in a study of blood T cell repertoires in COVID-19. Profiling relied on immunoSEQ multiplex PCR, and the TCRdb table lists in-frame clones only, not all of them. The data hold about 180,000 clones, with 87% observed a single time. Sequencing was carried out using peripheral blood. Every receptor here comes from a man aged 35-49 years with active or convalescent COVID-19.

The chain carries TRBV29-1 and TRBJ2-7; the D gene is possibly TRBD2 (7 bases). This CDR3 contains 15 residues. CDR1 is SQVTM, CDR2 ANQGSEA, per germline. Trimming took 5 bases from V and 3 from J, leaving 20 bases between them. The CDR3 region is CSVRTPGGSFYEQYF. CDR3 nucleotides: TGCAGCGTTCGCACCCCGGGGGGCAGTTTCTACGAGCAGTACTTC.

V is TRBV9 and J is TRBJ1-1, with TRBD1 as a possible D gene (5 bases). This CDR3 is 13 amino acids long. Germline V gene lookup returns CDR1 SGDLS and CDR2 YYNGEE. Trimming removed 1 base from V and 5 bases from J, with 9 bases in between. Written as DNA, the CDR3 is TGTGCCAGCAGCGTATTCCAGGGAACTGAAGCTTTCTTT. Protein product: CASSVFQGTEAFF.

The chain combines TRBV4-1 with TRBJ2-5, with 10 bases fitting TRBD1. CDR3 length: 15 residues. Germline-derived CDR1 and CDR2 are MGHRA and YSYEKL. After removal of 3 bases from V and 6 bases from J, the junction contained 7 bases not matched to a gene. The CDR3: CASSQTGTGVKTQYF. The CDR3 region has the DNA TGCGCCAGCAGCCAGACCGGGACAGGGGTGAAGACCCAGTACTTC.